The rows below give T cell receptor beta chains drawn from one sample of a study of cytomegalovirus exposure and HLA in healthy donors. Sequencing used immunoSEQ multiplex PCR; TCRdb keeps in-frame clones, though not all of them. This sample yields about 98,000 clones, of which approximately 90% are seen a single time; roughly 3.9% belongs to the top ten. The sample was PBMCs. These receptor sequences come from a woman aged 25 to 45 in good health and CMV-seronegative. Each CDR3 is given with its conserved first and last residue. The D gene is left open where the match is weak. Not all rows give a size; the values are once, few, many and, for expanded clones, a class.

J,D,V,size,DNA,CDR3
TRBJ1-2,.,TRBV29-1,.,TGCAGCGTTGGAGGGAACGGGTATGGCTACACCTTC,CSVGGNGYGYTF
TRBJ1-1,.,TRBV5-1,.,TGCGCCAGCAGCACCGGGGTAGGGCCGGGAACTGAAGCTTTCTTT,CASSTGVGPGTEAFF
TRBJ2-6,.,TRBV19,.,TGTGCCAGTAGTATCTGGGGGGCTGGGGCCAACGTCCTGACTTTC,CASSIWGAGANVLTF
TRBJ1-5,.,TRBV7-3,.,TGTGCCAGCAGCGCAAGGGGGGGCCAGCCCCAGCATTTT,CASSARGGQPQHF
TRBJ2-7,TRBD2,TRBV5-4,.,TGTGCCAGCAGCTTGTTTACTAGCGGGAGCCCCAACGAGCAGTACTTC,CASSLFTSGSPNEQYF
TRBJ2-3,.,TRBV2,.,TGTGCCAGCAATTCAGGACAGTATTTT,CASNSGQYF
TRBJ2-1,TRBD1,TRBV6-5,.,TGTGCCAGCAGTTACCTGGGGGACAGGGGCAATGAGCAGTTCTTC,CASSYLGDRGNEQFF
TRBJ2-7,TRBD1,TRBV18,.,TGTGCCAGCTCACCACTCCCGACAGGGGGCTACGAGCAGTACTTC,CASSPLPTGGYEQYF
TRBJ1-3,TRBD1,TRBV5-1,.,TGCGCCAGCAGTTTTAGCCCTCAGGGGGCGGACACCATATATTTT,CASSFSPQGADTIYF
TRBJ2-7,.,TRBV21-1,.,TGTGCCAGCAGTCCCCCAAAGTGGGGGGAAAACGAGCAGTACTTC,CASSPPKWGENEQYF
TRBJ1-1,.,TRBV7-2,once,TGTGCCAGCACCTACCGGGGGAACACTGAAGCTTTCTTT,CASTYRGNTEAFF
TRBJ2-7,.,TRBV10-3,few,TGTGCCATCAGTGAAACAGGGAGCTACGAGCAGTACTTC,CAISETGSYEQYF
TRBJ1-4,.,TRBV28,.,TGTGCCAGCACCCCTGGCAGGGTAGCTAATGAAAAACTGTTTTTT,CASTPGRVANEKLFF
TRBJ1-2,.,TRBV19,.,TGTGCCAGTAGTATTCGAGGGGGAGACTCTAACTATGGCTACACCTTC,CASSIRGGDSNYGYTF
TRBJ2-3,.,TRBV9,.,TGTGCCAGCAGCGTAGAGAGCTTGAGCACAGATACGCAGTATTTT,CASSVESLSTDTQYF
TRBJ2-1,.,TRBV5-1,.,TGCGCCAGCAGCCTCTACGCGGACAGCCTGAATGAGCAGTTCTTC,CASSLYADSLNEQFF
TRBJ2-7,.,TRBV27,once,TGTGCCAGCAGTTTAGGTGTTATGGGCTCGTCCGAGCAGTACTTC,CASSLGVMGSSEQYF
TRBJ1-5,TRBD1,TRBV7-8,.,TGTGCCAGCAGCTACAGGGGTCAGCCCCAGCATTTT,CASSYRGQPQHF
TRBJ1-1,TRBD1,TRBV2,few,TGTGCCAGCAGTTCCCCGGGACAGGAAGCTTTCTTT,CASSSPGQEAFF
TRBJ2-1,TRBD2,TRBV10-3,once,TGTGCCATCAGTGGTAGTCTCCAAGCTAGCGGGAAGCTAAATGAGCAGTTCTTC,CAISGSLQASGKLNEQFF
TRBJ1-2,.,TRBV5-4,.,TGTGCCAGCAGCTTGGTATCGGGGGATGGCTACACCTTC,CASSLVSGDGYTF
TRBJ2-7,.,TRBV6-5,.,TGTGCCAGCAGTTATTTAGGGGCAGGGAAGGGCGAGCAGTACTTC,CASSYLGAGKGEQYF
TRBJ1-6,.,TRBV4-1,.,TGCGCCAGCGCCCTAGGGGAAGGAAATTCACCCCTCCACTTT,CASALGEGNSPLHF